One sample yielded the 29 T cell receptor beta chains listed below, sequenced in a study of T cell repertoires in cytomegalovirus infection. TCRdb ran MiXCR on the reads and lists one entry per CDR3 protein. Among more than 400,000 distinct CDR3 sequences listed, less than 30% were seen once. The sample taken for sequencing was PBMCs. The receptors shown here come from a human donor in good health (CMV status not recorded). Some clones in this sample may be carry-over from other donors' samples.

In DNA, the CDR3 is TGTGCTAGTGGTTTGGTACAAAGAGCGTCCTACTCTGGGGCCAACGTCCTGACTTTC. Translating gives CASGLVQRASYSGANVLTF. The V and J genes are TRBV12-5 and TRBJ2-6; no reliable D call. CDR1 LGHNT and CDR2 FRNRAP come from the germline V gene. This CDR3 spans 19 amino acids. V lost 0 bases and J 0 bases, leaving 15 bases between the germline ends.

V gene TRBV30 combines with J gene TRBJ2-1; the match to TRBD2 covers 9 bases. V gave up 2 bases and J gave up 5 bases; unmatched junction bases: 10. Germline V gene data show CDR1 as GTSNPN and CDR2 as SVGIG (reference sequence). CDR3 length: 16 amino acids. The CDR3 sequence: CAWSPVRGGRDNEQFF. In nucleotides, the CDR3 is TGTGCCTGGAGTCCCGTGCGGGGCGGGAGGGACAATGAGCAGTTCTTC.

CDR3 sequence: CASSRQGQGGETQYF. The CDR3 DNA follows: TGTGCCAGCAGCCGCCAGGGACAGGGGGGAGAGACCCAGTACTTC. The V gene is TRBV11-2, the J gene TRBJ2-5; 11 bases match TRBD1. V gave up 5 bases and J gave up 4 bases; unmatched junction bases: 6. Germline assignment: CDR1 SGHAT and CDR2 FQNNGV. The CDR3 runs to 15 residues.

The chain uses TRBV3-1 and TRBJ2-1, with D tentatively TRBD2 (5 bases). CDR3 length: 15 residues. Trimming removed 0 bases from V and 8 bases from J, with 14 bases in between. Germline CDR1 is LGHDT and CDR2 is YNNKEL (reference sequence). The CDR3, as DNA: TGTGCCAGCAGCCAAGAAGGGAGCCTTTCCCATGAGCAGTTCTTC. Amino acid sequence: CASSQEGSLSHEQFF.

In this sample, this clonotype turned up a few times. The chain employs TRBV11-3 and TRBJ2-2; D might be TRBD1 (6 bases). V was shortened by 2 bases and J by 7 bases, with 11 bases between the two germline ends. CDR3 size: 14 residues. Per the germline V gene, CDR1 is SGHNT and CDR2 is YENEEA. In nucleotides, the CDR3 is TGTGCCAGCAGCTTAATTTTACAGGGCGGGGAGCTGTTTTTT. Translation gives CASSLILQGGELFF.

The chain carries TRBV9 and TRBJ2-6; 11 bases fit TRBD1. Germline trimming cut 4 bases from V and 0 bases from J; bases unmatched to any gene: 18. CDR1 is SGDLS and CDR2 is YYNGEE in the germline V gene. The CDR3 has 22 residues. This CDR3 reads CASSPILAGQGVPSSGANVLTF. CDR3 nucleotide sequence: TGTGCCAGCAGCCCGATCCTTGCGGGACAGGGGGTCCCAAGCTCTGGGGCCAACGTCCTGACTTTC.

The chain has TRBV27 and TRBJ2-1; the match to TRBD2 covers 8 bases. V shed 5 bases and J 3 bases; nucleotides not matched to a gene: 6. Germline assignment: CDR1 MNHEY and CDR2 SMNVEV (reference sequence). The CDR3 has 15 amino acids. CDR3 nucleotide sequence: TGTGCCAGCAGTCCGACAGCGGGAGTCTACAATGAGCAGTTCTTC. Amino acid sequence: CASSPTAGVYNEQFF.

Only a few counts were recorded for this clonotype. The CDR3: CASSPSGNRYEQYF. DNA for the CDR3: TGTGCCAGCAGCCCTAGCGGTAATCGGTACGAGCAGTACTTC. This chain uses TRBV7-6 with TRBJ2-7, with 7 bases matching TRBD2. The CDR3 is made up of 14 amino acids. V trimming: 5 bases; J trimming: 4 bases; junction bases outside the gene matches: 8. Germline V gene data show CDR1 as SGHVS and CDR2 as FNYEAQ.

The chain uses TRBV6-2 or TRBV6-3 and TRBJ1-2, with D possibly TRBD1 on 5 matching bases. Germline CDR1 reads MNHEY; CDR2 reads SVGEGT. The CDR3 covers 15 residues. The V gene lost 2 bases and the J gene lost 2 bases, with 12 bases spanning the gap. CDR3 sequence reads: CASSYLGLSNYGYTF. In DNA, the CDR3 is TGTGCCAGCAGTTACCTGGGACTCTCCAACTATGGCTACACCTTC.

A few counts support this clonotype. The chain carries TRBV12-3 or TRBV12-4 and TRBJ2-1, with D possibly TRBD2 on 7 matching bases. The CDR3 runs 16 residues. V was clipped by 3 bases and J by 3 bases, with 15 bases between them. CDR3 DNA sequence: TGTGCCAGCAGTTTGGGGGGGGCTAGCGGCTACAATGAGCAGTTCTTC. Protein product: CASSLGGASGYNEQFF.

This clonotype was observed once. V gene TRBV20-1 combines with J gene TRBJ2-7; tentatively, D is TRBD1 or TRBD2 (6 bases each). This CDR3 has 13 amino acids. Germline V gene data show CDR1 as DFQATT and CDR2 as SNEGSKA (reference sequence). The CDR3 is CTPKGDSRYEQYF. In DNA, the CDR3 is TGCACTCCAAAGGGGGACTCACGCTACGAGCAGTACTTC.

The chain recombines TRBV14 with TRBJ2-3; 13 bases are a match to TRBD2. This CDR3 contains 16 residues. Germline V lookup: CDR1 SGHDN, CDR2 FVKESK. After removal of 2 bases from V and 8 bases from J, the junction contained 7 bases not matched to a gene. In DNA, the CDR3 is TGTGCCAGCAGCCAACTATGGACTAGCGGGAGAAGTACGCAGTATTTT. This codes for CASSQLWTSGRSTQYF.

Written as DNA, the CDR3 is TGTGCCAGTAGCCTTCGCCCGAGAGGAGATACGCAGTATTTT. This gives the protein CASSLRPRGDTQYF. The chain employs TRBV19 and TRBJ2-3; D uncertain. The CDR3 has 14 residues. CDR1 is LNHDA and CDR2 is SQIVND in the germline V gene (reference sequence). V gave up 6 bases and J gave up 5 bases, with 15 bases separating them.

V is TRBV27 and J is TRBJ2-7; a possible D gene is TRBD1 (6 bases). The ends were cut back, 3 bases at V and 2 bases at J, with 8 bases in the middle. This CDR3 has 13 residues. The germline CDR1 and CDR2 sequences are MNHEY and SMNVEV (reference sequence). The CDR3 reads CASSLGATYEQYV. The CDR3 nucleotides read TGTGCCAGCAGTTTGGGGGCGACCTACGAGCAGTACGTC.

The chain joins TRBV7-2 to TRBJ2-5; D may be TRBD2 (7 bases). V lost 5 bases and J 5 bases, leaving 15 bases between the germline ends. This CDR3 has 14 amino acids. Germline lookup yields CDR1 SGHTA and CDR2 FQGNSA. The CDR3, as DNA: TGTGCCAGCAGCCGGACAGCGGGAAAGGAGACCCAGTACTTC. Its translation: CASSRTAGKETQYF.

This clonotype was found a few times. This chain connects TRBV11-3 to TRBJ2-7; 11 bases map to TRBD1. CDR1 is SGHNT, CDR2 YENEEA, per germline. This CDR3 has 16 residues. The ends lost 3 bases at V and 6 bases at J; junction bases unmatched: 10. The CDR3 nucleotides are TGTGCCAGCAGCTTGGATATACTAGGGACAGGGGGCGAGCAGTACGTC. This sequence encodes CASSLDILGTGGEQYV.

The rearrangement uses TRBV20-1 and TRBJ1-2; no definite D call. The CDR3 is 13 residues long. Per germline, CDR1 DFQATT and CDR2 SNEGSKA (reference sequence). V lost 1 base, J lost 4 bases, and 10 bases lay in between. As DNA, the CDR3 is TGCAGTGCTAGAGTTGGGGATTTCTATGGCTACACCTTC. Protein: CSARVGDFYGYTF.

This clonotype appeared many times. The J gene is TRBJ2-3, the V gene TRBV7-6, with D possibly being TRBD2 (5 bases). V dropped 4 bases and J dropped 4 bases, with 18 bases sitting between them. Germline V gene sequence: CDR1 SGHVS, CDR2 FNYEAQ. This CDR3 has 16 residues. The CDR3 region is CASSSGVTNPADTQYF. CDR3 DNA sequence: TGTGCCAGCAGCTCCGGGGTCACAAACCCCGCAGATACGCAGTATTTT.

The genes are TRBV7-2 and TRBJ2-3; D is unclear. The germline V and J ends were trimmed by 5 bases and 11 bases, with 17 bases remaining between them. This CDR3 region has 13 residues. The germline CDR1 and CDR2 sequences are SGHTA and FQGNSA. The CDR3 loop is CASSLPAAQEQYF. As DNA, the CDR3 is TGTGCCAGCAGCCTTCCCGCAGCCCAGGAGCAGTATTTT.

J is TRBJ1-1 and V is TRBV19; possible D gene TRBD1, 5 bases. The V gene lost 4 bases and the J gene lost 2 bases, with 17 bases spanning the gap. CDR3 length: 16 residues. The V gene's germline CDR1 is LNHDA and CDR2 SQIVND (reference sequence). The CDR3 DNA is TGTGCCAGTAGTACGCCGACCGAGACAGCAAACACTGAAGCTTTCTTT. Translated: CASSTPTETANTEAFF.

The gene calls are TRBV7-6 and TRBJ2-2; no firm D call. Germline CDR1 and CDR2: SGHVS and FNYEAQ. This CDR3 has 13 amino acids. Trimming left V 5 bases short and J 9 bases short, with 13 bases between. Here the CDR3 DNA reads TGTGCCAGCAGCCCTACTACCCCGCGGGAGCTGTTTTTT. This codes for CASSPTTPRELFF.

The chain is built from TRBV25-1 and TRBJ1-1; no definite D call. The germline V and J ends were trimmed by 5 bases and 1 base, with 20 bases remaining between them. Per the germline V gene, CDR1 is MGHDK and CDR2 is SYGVNS. The CDR3 runs 17 residues. The CDR3 reads CASSNMVSGAENTEAFF. The CDR3 nucleotides read TGTGCCAGCAGTAATATGGTCTCGGGCGCCGAGAACACTGAAGCTTTCTTT.

The V and J genes are TRBV6-2 or TRBV6-3 and TRBJ2-7; D possibly corresponds to TRBD2 (5 bases). V gave up 2 bases and J gave up 6 bases, with 23 bases separating them. The CDR3 runs 17 residues. Germline assignment: CDR1 MNHEY and CDR2 SVGEGT. The CDR3 protein is CASSYEAGRDPAGEQYV. CDR3 coding DNA: TGTGCCAGCAGTTACGAGGCAGGCCGAGACCCGGCGGGCGAGCAGTACGTC.

This clonotype was seen repeatedly, ten times or more. The CDR3 DNA follows: TGTGCCAGCAGCATCTCCTACGAGCAGTACTTC. It is translated as CASSISYEQYF. The V and J genes are TRBV7-2 and TRBJ2-7, with unresolved D. Germline CDR1 SGHTA, CDR2 FQGNSA. CDR3 size: 11 residues. V gave up 5 bases and J gave up 0 bases, with 2 bases separating them.

The V call is TRBV20-1, the J call TRBJ1-2, with D unclear. Germline values: CDR1 DFQATT, CDR2 SNEGSKA (reference sequence). The germline V and J ends were trimmed by 6 bases and 4 bases, with 15 bases remaining between them. This CDR3 contains 13 residues. CDR3 sequence: CSALEVSSYGYTF. The DNA of the CDR3 is TGCAGTGCCCTGGAGGTGTCCAGCTATGGCTACACCTTC.

This rearrangement joins TRBV6-2 or TRBV6-3 to TRBJ2-1; 7 nucleotides agree with TRBD2. The CDR3 sequence is 16 residues long. CDR1 is MNHEY, CDR2 SVGEGT, per germline. V was clipped by 6 bases and J by 2 bases; unmatched bases: 10. As DNA, the CDR3 is TGTGCCAGCAGCCGACTAGCCCTAGGGCCCTACAATGAGCAGTTCTTC. It yields the protein CASSRLALGPYNEQFF.

This clonotype has more than one count but fewer than ten. The genes are TRBV7-2 and TRBJ2-5; tentatively, D is TRBD2 (6 bases). The CDR3 length is 15 residues. V was pared by 5 bases and J by 1 base, with 14 bases between. Germline lookup yields CDR1 SGHTA and CDR2 FQGNSA. The CDR3 DNA is TGTGCCAGCAGCCTACAGACTAGAACCCAAGAGACCCAGTACTTC. This translates into CASSLQTRTQETQYF.

The chain couples TRBV4-3 to TRBJ2-7, with 9 bases identical to TRBD1. The germline CDR1 and CDR2 sequences are LGHNA and YSLEER. The CDR3 length is 15 residues. The J segment lost 3 bases and the V segment lost 4 bases, leaving 7 bases of the junction unmatched. CDR3 coding DNA: TGCGCCAGCAGCCTTCAGGCGGGACAGGGCTACGAGCAGTACTTC. Translation: CASSLQAGQGYEQYF.

In this sample, this clonotype turned up a few times. V gene TRBV6-2 or TRBV6-3 combines with J gene TRBJ2-7; D not certain. CDR1 is MNHEY, CDR2 SVGEGT, per germline. V was pared by 5 bases and J by 0 bases, with 11 bases between. There are 14 residues in the CDR3. The CDR3 region is CASSITIPSYEQYF. As DNA, the CDR3 is TGTGCCAGCAGTATTACGATTCCCTCCTACGAGCAGTACTTC.